This TCR beta chain was sequenced in a study of shared clonotypes between healthy human individuals. Looking at the study overall: Plates per donor: three CD4 naive, three CD4 memory, two CD8 naive, one CD8 memory. General study results and limits: Among a handful of donors, approximately 5% of naive CD4 clonotypes were found in common. The rarefaction results pointed to incomplete sorted-subset sequencing despite large depth.

The repertoire was sequenced with immunoSEQ multiplex PCR; TCRdb's copy has only in-frame clones and lacks some. The data hold about 2,200,000 clones, with about 92% observed a single time. Note on this clone: As yet, its antigen is unknown.

CD8 cells regarded as naive lacked CD45RO, were positively chosen for CCR7, and omitted terminally differentiated effector memory CD45RA+ cells. All donors qualified as healthy HIV-negative adults and had experienced no recent acute infections or vaccinations. The CDR3 extends over 15 amino acids. CDR1 and CDR2 from the germline V gene are LGHNA and YSLEER. V lost 1 base to trimming and J lost 3 bases, with 13 bases between them. The V call is TRBV4-3, the J call TRBJ2-7, with no clear D. Sequenced: naive CD8+ T cells from PBMCs. The sequence was collected from a young man in good health. Some clones in this sample may be carry-over from other donors' samples. In DNA form, the CDR3 reads TGCGCCAGCAGCCAAGCGAAGGATCGGGTCTACGAGCAGTACTTC. Translation: CASSQAKDRVYEQYF.